A selection of T cell receptor beta chains follows, all from one sample in a study of vaccination effects on CD4 cells after COVID-19. Libraries were prepared by immunoSEQ multiplex PCR; TCRdb keeps only in-frame clonotypes and omits some of them. The sample has 30,000 to 35,000 clones, 82% seen once. Their antigens are not known. The input for sequencing was CD4+ T cells from PBMCs cultured with HCoV-NL63 spike peptides, taken after COVID-19 vaccination. The source of these receptors is a human donor who received a COVID-19 vaccine. Some clones in this sample may be carry-over from other donors' samples. The CDR3 runs from the conserved cysteine through the conserved F or W. The D gene is left open where the match is weak. Rows may omit the clone size; those that give it use once, few, many or a size class.

v_call: TRBV5-1; d_call: TRBD1; j_call: TRBJ1-1; clone_size: -; cdr3_aa: CASSFGQGDTEAFF
v_call: TRBV5-4; d_call: -; j_call: TRBJ1-2; clone_size: -; cdr3_aa: CATGGEVRRGYTF
v_call: TRBV6-2/TRBV6-3; d_call: -; j_call: TRBJ2-1; clone_size: -; cdr3_aa: CASSYETLGQFF
v_call: TRBV7-9; d_call: -; j_call: TRBJ2-3; clone_size: -; cdr3_aa: CASSPPRDISTDTQYF
v_call: TRBV7-3; d_call: -; j_call: TRBJ1-1; clone_size: -; cdr3_aa: CASRVQMNTEAFF
v_call: TRBV5-8; d_call: -; j_call: TRBJ2-3; clone_size: few; cdr3_aa: CASPSFLQGATDTQYF
v_call: TRBV5-6; d_call: TRBD1; j_call: TRBJ2-6; clone_size: few; cdr3_aa: CASSLGGWANVLTF
v_call: TRBV5-1; d_call: TRBD1; j_call: TRBJ2-5; clone_size: once; cdr3_aa: CASSLGTGNIETQYF
v_call: TRBV7-3; d_call: TRBD2; j_call: TRBJ2-4; clone_size: -; cdr3_aa: CASSLYSGGGNIQYF
v_call: TRBV12-5; d_call: -; j_call: TRBJ2-5; clone_size: -; cdr3_aa: CASGTRVARAPETQYF
v_call: TRBV6-5; d_call: TRBD1; j_call: TRBJ1-6; clone_size: once; cdr3_aa: CASSYLGRGGNSPLHF
v_call: TRBV18; d_call: -; j_call: TRBJ2-5; clone_size: -; cdr3_aa: CASSPSEPKETQYF
v_call: TRBV5-1; d_call: -; j_call: TRBJ1-1; clone_size: few; cdr3_aa: CASSSTGNTEAFF
v_call: TRBV5-6; d_call: -; j_call: TRBJ1-1; clone_size: -; cdr3_aa: CASSSLGGAEAFF
v_call: TRBV7-2; d_call: TRBD2; j_call: TRBJ2-1; clone_size: -; cdr3_aa: CASRFSSGGATGEQFF
v_call: TRBV2; d_call: TRBD2; j_call: TRBJ2-3; clone_size: -; cdr3_aa: CASSGTSGGEDTQYF
v_call: TRBV12-3/TRBV12-4; d_call: -; j_call: TRBJ1-3; clone_size: -; cdr3_aa: CASSLRRNTIYF
v_call: TRBV6-5; d_call: TRBD1; j_call: TRBJ1-4; clone_size: -; cdr3_aa: CASKRTGGEYEKLFF
v_call: TRBV7-2; d_call: TRBD2; j_call: TRBJ2-5; clone_size: -; cdr3_aa: CASSPSSGGGVETQYF
v_call: TRBV5-8; d_call: -; j_call: TRBJ1-1; clone_size: -; cdr3_aa: CASSRGRGRDTEAFF
v_call: TRBV5-1; d_call: TRBD1; j_call: TRBJ1-2; clone_size: -; cdr3_aa: CASSPRTGGYGYTF
v_call: TRBV30; d_call: -; j_call: TRBJ2-4; clone_size: -; cdr3_aa: CAWSVPGFLAKNIQYF
v_call: TRBV6-1; d_call: -; j_call: TRBJ1-3; clone_size: -; cdr3_aa: CASSEVWGPGNTIYF
v_call: TRBV24-1; d_call: -; j_call: TRBJ1-5; clone_size: -; cdr3_aa: CATSVRQVNQPQHF
v_call: TRBV6-6; d_call: TRBD1; j_call: TRBJ1-1; clone_size: -; cdr3_aa: CASSYSRTGIEAFF
v_call: TRBV9; d_call: -; j_call: TRBJ1-6; clone_size: -; cdr3_aa: CASSVGQAYNSPLHF
v_call: TRBV6-1; d_call: -; j_call: TRBJ1-1; clone_size: -; cdr3_aa: CASSSSGGNTEAFF
v_call: TRBV3-1/TRBV3-2; d_call: -; j_call: TRBJ1-6; clone_size: -; cdr3_aa: CASSRTQRSYNSPLHF
v_call: TRBV5-1; d_call: -; j_call: TRBJ1-1; clone_size: -; cdr3_aa: CASSSPPGAAAMNTEAFF
v_call: TRBV6-5; d_call: -; j_call: TRBJ1-2; clone_size: -; cdr3_aa: CASSPGGYYGYTF
v_call: TRBV30; d_call: TRBD2; j_call: TRBJ2-2; clone_size: -; cdr3_aa: CAWKFVRGAGELFF
v_call: TRBV3-1/TRBV3-2; d_call: -; j_call: TRBJ2-2; clone_size: -; cdr3_aa: CASSQDRGGSGNTGELFF
v_call: TRBV6-4; d_call: -; j_call: TRBJ1-2; clone_size: -; cdr3_aa: CASSDSYGNYGYTF
v_call: TRBV6-5; d_call: -; j_call: TRBJ1-2; clone_size: few; cdr3_aa: CASRKQSGAGYGYTF
v_call: TRBV19; d_call: -; j_call: TRBJ1-5; clone_size: -; cdr3_aa: CASSGRAFSNQPQHF
v_call: TRBV12-5; d_call: -; j_call: TRBJ2-3; clone_size: -; cdr3_aa: CASGWGTTQYF
v_call: TRBV5-6; d_call: -; j_call: TRBJ2-5; clone_size: -; cdr3_aa: CASSTDFRGTQYF
v_call: TRBV11-3; d_call: -; j_call: TRBJ1-1; clone_size: -; cdr3_aa: CASSRAGDTEAFF
v_call: TRBV3-1/TRBV3-2; d_call: -; j_call: TRBJ2-2; clone_size: -; cdr3_aa: CASTGTGELFF
v_call: TRBV6-2/TRBV6-3; d_call: TRBD1; j_call: TRBJ1-3; clone_size: -; cdr3_aa: CASSYTTGAGNTIYF
v_call: TRBV10-1; d_call: TRBD1; j_call: TRBJ2-1; clone_size: -; cdr3_aa: CASSEGQDSNEQFF
v_call: TRBV6-5; d_call: -; j_call: TRBJ1-2; clone_size: few; cdr3_aa: CASSYIAGNYGYTF
v_call: TRBV2; d_call: -; j_call: TRBJ1-5; clone_size: few; cdr3_aa: CASSPLGRSNQPQHF
v_call: TRBV19; d_call: -; j_call: TRBJ1-5; clone_size: few; cdr3_aa: CASSTQRGDYSNQPQHF
v_call: TRBV4-1; d_call: -; j_call: TRBJ2-1; clone_size: -; cdr3_aa: CASSQVLGLNNEQFF